These T cell receptor beta chains were read from a single sample in a study of molecular identifiers for immune sequencing clone quantification. From the PCR reads, TCRdb called clonotypes with MiXCR, one entry per CDR3 protein. The profile shows approximately 500,000 distinct CDR3 sequences, about a quarter of them singletons. The specimen sequenced was naive CD8+ T cells from blood, with Jurkat cell RNA spiked in. The receptors come from a human donor in good health. Some libraries in this study had Jurkat cell RNA spiked in. The CDR3 runs from the conserved cysteine through the conserved F or W. A D gene is named only where the DNA matches it firmly. Some rows have no size entry. The others give once, few or many, or a class for an expanded clone.

few	TRBV5-5	TRBD2	TRBJ2-7	CASRLGGLAGVGSFYEQYF	TGTGCCAGCAGGCTGGGAGGACTAGCGGGAGTCGGGTCGTTCTACGAGCAGTACTTC
once	TRBV7-9	TRBD1	TRBJ2-1	CAIPGQSYDEQFF	TGTGCCATCCCGGGACAGTCCTACGATGAGCAGTTCTTC
few	TRBV6-6	TRBD1	TRBJ2-1	CASSQPDRGVNEQFF	TGTGCCAGCAGTCAACCGGACAGGGGAGTCAATGAGCAGTTCTTC
few	TRBV3-2	NA	TRBJ2-7	CASSWVGPGTIYEQYF	NA
NA	TRBV4-3	NA	TRBJ1-5	CASSPMVRNQPQHF	TGCGCCAGCAGCCCCATGGTCCGCAATCAGCCCCAGCATTTT
few	TRBV7-7	TRBD2	TRBJ2-2	CASSTLAGTNTGELFF	TGTGCTAGCAGCACACTAGCGGGAACGAACACCGGGGAGCTGTTTTTT
few	TRBV3-1	NA	TRBJ1-4	CASSQDSLFGEKLFF	TGTGCCAGCAGCCAAGATTCACTTTTTGGGGAAAAACTGTTTTTT
NA	TRBV12-3/TRBV12-4	NA	TRBJ1-1	CASSLSGGVGTFF	TGTGCCAGCAGTTTATCGGGGGGGGTAGGGACTTTCTTT
many	TRBV5-1	NA	TRBJ2-7	CASSWGIRSSYEQYF	TGCGCCAGCAGCTGGGGCATTCGGAGCTCCTACGAGCAGTACTTC
few	TRBV30	TRBD2	TRBJ2-1	CAWALAGWVNEQFF	TGTGCCTGGGCACTAGCGGGATGGGTCAATGAGCAGTTCTTC
few	TRBV7-6	NA	TRBJ2-3	CASRPMAGTPPDTQYF	TGTGCCAGCAGGCCGATGGCGGGCACCCCCCCAGATACGCAGTATTTT
NA	TRBV19	NA	TRBJ1-6	CASSITGGASSYNSPLHF	TGTGCCAGTAGTATTACGGGAGGAGCGAGCTCCTATAATTCACCCCTCCACTTT
NA	TRBV4-3	TRBD1	TRBJ2-7	CASSQLTGERYEQYF	TGCGCCAGCAGCCAACTGACAGGGGAGCGGTACGAGCAGTACTTC
few	TRBV21-1	NA	TRBJ2-3	CASCSETSGGRWGTDTQYF	TGTGCCAGCTGTTCCGAGACTAGCGGGGGCCGTTGGGGCACAGATACGCAGTATTTT
NA	TRBV6-5	NA	TRBJ2-7	CASSAGREQYF	TGTGCCAGCAGTGCGGGGCGCGAGCAGTACTTC
NA	TRBV4-3	TRBD1	TRBJ2-7	CASSQDWTGTGNEQYF	TGCGCCAGCAGCCAAGATTGGACAGGTACTGGGAACGAGCAGTACTTC
NA	TRBV11-3	NA	TRBJ2-1	CASSFSYEESDEQFF	TGTGCCAGCAGCTTTTCGTACGAGGAGAGCGATGAGCAGTTCTTC